Below, one T cell receptor beta chain is given with its context. The antigen remains unidentified. The TCR library protocol attached unique molecular identifiers to the individual cDNA molecules. TCRdb used MiXCR to reprocess the 5' RACE reads, holding one entry per CDR3 protein. In the table there are about 69,000 distinct CDR3 sequences, approximately 15% of which are singletons. The data were taken from a study of early T cells in non-severe SARS-CoV-2 infection. Study results and caveats: Reliance on VDJdb matching favored anti-spike CD8 responses; private and CD4 specificities were missed.

The sample taken for sequencing was whole blood. This sequence originates from an adult who was a healthcare worker with PCR-confirmed SARS-CoV-2 infection or an uninfected control (not recorded which).

The CDR3 DNA follows: TGTGCCATCAGTGCTTTCACAGATACGCAGTATTTT. Translating gives CAISAFTDTQYF. The chain employs TRBV10-3 and TRBJ2-3; D not certain. Trimming left V 4 bases short and J 2 bases short, with 4 bases between. In germline, CDR1 is ENHRY, CDR2 SYGVKD. CDR3 size: 12 residues.